The clone carrying this T cell receptor (beta chain) was recorded a few times. Its antigen is not identified. CDR1 and CDR2 from the germline V gene are SGDLS and YYNGEE. The trim removed 1 base at V and 1 base at J, leaving 1 base unmatched. This CDR3 spans 15 amino acids. Every isolated RNA sample was fully reverse transcribed, so sequencing captured expressed TCRB transcripts. Data came from immunoSEQ multiplex PCR; TCRdb stores just in-frame clones and leaves some out. The table lists 95,000 to 150,000 clones, about 17% of them singletons. This sample is drawn from a study of beta chain features in type 1 diabetes. General study points: Reduced insertions and increased deletions marked VDJ junctions in type 1 diabetes patients. A moderate, significant TCRB CDR3 shortening appeared in type 1 diabetes across four CD4+ subsets.

The specimen sequenced was central memory CD4+ T cells from blood. This TCR derives from a man aged 25-45 years with type 1 diabetes. The chain combines TRBV9 with TRBJ2-3; 9 positions match TRBD1. CDR3 region: CASSVTGGGTDTQYF. The DNA for the CDR3 is TGTGCCAGCAGCGTAACAGGGGGCGGCACAGATACGCAGTATTTT.